A selection of T cell receptor beta chains follows, all from one sample in a study of PD-1 blockade in classical Hodgkin lymphoma. Measured with immunoSEQ multiplex PCR; TCRdb has only the in-frame clones, and not every one. The sample holds tens of thousands of clones, more than 85% seen once. The specimen was CD4+ T cells from blood, collected before the fourth cycle of nivolumab. The receptors stem from a human donor with classical Hodgkin lymphoma. CDR3s include the opening cysteine and the closing phenylalanine or tryptophan. D genes are given only for firm matches. Size is omitted from some rows. Given values are once, few, many or a class for expanded clones.

J: TRBJ2-5
size: NA
D: NA
V: TRBV15
CDR3: CATSRDGDGWETQYF
DNA: TGTGCCACCAGCAGAGATGGGGACGGATGGGAGACCCAGTACTTC

J: TRBJ2-7
size: NA
D: NA
V: TRBV29-1
CDR3: CSVSTSQVLHF
DNA: TGCAGCGTCTCGACTAGTCAGGTACTTCACTTC

J: TRBJ2-7
size: NA
D: TRBD1
V: TRBV4-2
CDR3: CASSSRDRTDEQYF
DNA: TGTGCCAGCAGCTCGAGGGACAGGACGGACGAGCAGTACTTC

J: TRBJ1-2
size: NA
D: TRBD1
V: TRBV28
CDR3: CASSLPGGALDYGYTF
DNA: TGTGCCAGCAGTTTGCCAGGGGGCGCGTTAGACTATGGCTACACCTTC

J: TRBJ1-6
size: NA
D: TRBD1
V: TRBV5-6
CDR3: CASSLVSGGSSPLHF
DNA: TGTGCCAGCAGCTTGGTGTCAGGGGGCTCTTCACCCCTCCACTTT

J: TRBJ1-5
size: NA
D: NA
V: TRBV10-1
CDR3: CASSESRRGIGNQPQHF
DNA: TGCGCCAGCAGTGAGTCGCGCAGGGGTATCGGCAATCAGCCCCAGCATTTT

J: TRBJ2-3
size: NA
D: NA
V: TRBV7-3
CDR3: CASSLREADTQYF
DNA: TGTGCCAGCAGCTTAAGGGAAGCAGATACGCAGTATTTT

J: TRBJ2-2
size: NA
D: NA
V: TRBV28
CDR3: CASSFVSSGGELFF
DNA: TGTGCCAGCAGTTTCGTATCGTCCGGCGGGGAGCTGTTTTTT

J: TRBJ1-1
size: once
D: NA
V: TRBV5-1
CDR3: CASSLQGTNTEAFF
DNA: TGCGCCAGCAGCCTTCAGGGGACTAACACTGAAGCTTTCTTT

J: TRBJ1-1
size: NA
D: TRBD1
V: TRBV6-1
CDR3: CASSEVGQEAFF
DNA: TGTGCCAGCAGTGAAGTGGGACAGGAAGCTTTCTTT

J: TRBJ2-5
size: NA
D: NA
V: TRBV5-1
CDR3: CASSLEGSETQYF
DNA: TGCGCCAGCAGCTTGGAGGGGTCAGAGACCCAGTACTTC

J: TRBJ1-4
size: once
D: TRBD1
V: TRBV6-5
CDR3: CASSPRQGEKLFF
DNA: TGTGCCAGCAGTCCCCGACAGGGGGAAAAACTGTTTTTT

J: TRBJ2-7
size: NA
D: TRBD2
V: TRBV6-5
CDR3: CASSYSAGGVYEQYF
DNA: TGTGCCAGCAGTTACTCGGCGGGGGGGGTTTACGAGCAGTACTTC

J: TRBJ2-5
size: NA
D: TRBD2
V: TRBV5-6
CDR3: CASSLAGGVFGETQYF
DNA: TGTGCCAGCAGCTTGGCGGGAGGAGTTTTTGGAGAGACCCAGTACTTC

J: TRBJ2-1
size: NA
D: TRBD2
V: TRBV5-8
CDR3: CASTGLAGNLEQFF
DNA: TGTGCCAGCACCGGACTAGCGGGAAATCTTGAGCAGTTCTTC

J: TRBJ1-2
size: NA
D: NA
V: TRBV19
CDR3: CASSTLLPGRSQFGYGYTF
DNA: TGTGCCAGTAGTACCTTACTCCCGGGACGCTCCCAATTCGGATATGGCTACACCTTC

J: TRBJ2-2
size: once
D: NA
V: TRBV18
CDR3: CASSLVGQNTGELFF
DNA: TGTGCCAGCTCACTCGTCGGACAGAACACCGGGGAGCTGTTTTTT

J: TRBJ1-5
size: NA
D: NA
V: TRBV19
CDR3: CASSIVAARGNQPQHF
DNA: TGTGCCAGTAGTATAGTAGCAGCTAGGGGCAATCAGCCCCAGCATTTT

J: TRBJ2-1
size: NA
D: NA
V: TRBV9
CDR3: CASSGGTPYNEQFF
DNA: TGTGCCAGCAGCGGGGGGACGCCCTACAATGAGCAGTTCTTC

J: TRBJ2-3
size: NA
D: TRBD2
V: TRBV5-6
CDR3: CASSPPAAGGGTDTQYF
DNA: TGTGCCAGCAGTCCTCCAGCCGCGGGAGGTGGCACAGATACGCAGTATTTT

J: TRBJ1-2
size: NA
D: NA
V: TRBV7-9
CDR3: CASSLWGFYREPNYGYTF
DNA: TGTGCCAGCAGCTTATGGGGGTTTTACAGGGAACCTAACTATGGCTACACCTTC

J: TRBJ1-4
size: NA
D: NA
V: TRBV5-1
CDR3: CASSVQPVGANPGEKLFF
DNA: TGCGCCAGCAGCGTACAACCCGTCGGGGCCAACCCCGGCGAAAAACTGTTTTTT

J: TRBJ2-2
size: NA
D: TRBD1
V: TRBV5-1
CDR3: CASSSMTGSTGELFF
DNA: TGCGCCAGCAGCTCTATGACAGGGAGCACCGGGGAGCTGTTTTTT

J: TRBJ2-1
size: once
D: TRBD2
V: TRBV28
CDR3: CASSTSGSYNEQFF
DNA: TGTGCCAGCAGCACTAGCGGCTCCTACAATGAGCAGTTCTTC

J: TRBJ1-1
size: NA
D: NA
V: TRBV19
CDR3: CASRVGLLVNTEAFF
DNA: TGTGCCAGTAGGGTCGGACTTTTGGTGAACACTGAAGCTTTCTTT

J: TRBJ2-7
size: NA
D: TRBD1
V: TRBV2
CDR3: CASSPGTASYEQYF
DNA: TGTGCCAGCAGCCCCGGGACAGCCTCCTACGAGCAGTACTTC

J: TRBJ1-2
size: NA
D: NA
V: TRBV7-2
CDR3: CASSLGRAYGYTF
DNA: TGTGCCAGCAGCTTGGGGAGGGCCTATGGCTACACCTTC

J: TRBJ2-2
size: NA
D: NA
V: TRBV19
CDR3: CASSNVGNTGELFF
DNA: TGTGCCAGTAGTAACGTAGGGAACACCGGGGAGCTGTTTTTT

J: TRBJ2-1
size: NA
D: NA
V: TRBV21-1
CDR3: CASSKGRGQRYNEQFF
DNA: TGTGCCAGCAGCAAAGGAAGAGGGCAGAGGTACAATGAGCAGTTCTTC

J: TRBJ2-7
size: once
D: TRBD2
V: TRBV9
CDR3: CASSVAGTSGRYEQYF
DNA: TGTGCCAGCAGCGTAGCCGGGACTAGCGGGAGGTACGAGCAGTACTTC

J: TRBJ2-3
size: NA
D: NA
V: TRBV7-8
CDR3: CASSTAGSTFSTDTQYF
DNA: TGTGCCAGCAGCACTGCGGGGTCTACATTCTCCACAGATACGCAGTATTTT

J: TRBJ1-4
size: NA
D: NA
V: TRBV27
CDR3: CASSLSSGQEKLFF
DNA: TGTGCCAGCAGTTTATCATCCGGACAGGAAAAACTGTTTTTT

J: TRBJ2-7
size: once
D: NA
V: TRBV5-6
CDR3: CASSLAGRLLAYEQYF
DNA: TGTGCCAGCAGCTTGGCGGGGAGACTCCTAGCCTACGAGCAGTACTTC

J: TRBJ1-6
size: NA
D: NA
V: TRBV4-2
CDR3: CASSQDPTVAYNSPLHF
DNA: TGTGCCAGCAGCCAAGATCCCACAGTCGCCTATAATTCACCCCTCCACTTT

J: TRBJ1-3
size: once
D: NA
V: TRBV2
CDR3: CASSEIYRHAGNTIYF
DNA: TGTGCCAGCAGTGAAATCTATCGTCACGCTGGAAACACCATATATTTT

J: TRBJ1-5
size: few
D: NA
V: TRBV28
CDR3: CASSLDNQPQHF
DNA: TGTGCCAGCAGTTTAGACAATCAGCCCCAGCATTTT

J: TRBJ2-3
size: NA
D: NA
V: TRBV4-1
CDR3: CASSQDVAAQYF
DNA: TGCGCCAGCAGCCAAGATGTGGCGGCGCAGTATTTT

J: TRBJ1-2
size: NA
D: TRBD1
V: TRBV19
CDR3: CASSHNRDSVYGYTF
DNA: TGTGCCAGTAGTCACAACCGGGACAGTGTCTATGGCTACACCTTC

J: TRBJ2-1
size: NA
D: TRBD2
V: TRBV6-9
CDR3: CATKLPSGGGYNEQFF
DNA: TGTGCCACCAAGCTCCCAAGCGGGGGGGGCTACAATGAGCAGTTCTTC

J: TRBJ1-6
size: NA
D: TRBD1
V: TRBV5-1
CDR3: CASSSGTGGISGNSPLHF
DNA: TGCGCCAGCAGCTCCGGGACAGGGGGCATTTCGGGAAATTCACCCCTCCACTTT

J: TRBJ1-2
size: NA
D: NA
V: TRBV28
CDR3: CASTAVGNYGYTF
DNA: TGTGCCAGCACTGCGGTGGGAAACTATGGCTACACCTTC

J: TRBJ2-7
size: NA
D: NA
V: TRBV5-5
CDR3: CASSWSGSYEQYF
DNA: TGTGCCAGCAGCTGGAGTGGAAGCTACGAGCAGTACTTC

J: TRBJ2-5
size: NA
D: TRBD2
V: TRBV7-2
CDR3: CASSLASGGGQETQYF
DNA: TGTGCCAGCAGCTTAGCGAGCGGGGGGGGCCAAGAGACCCAGTACTTC

J: TRBJ1-6
size: NA
D: NA
V: TRBV10-3
CDR3: CAITDSSYNSPLHF
DNA: TGTGCCATCACCGACAGTTCCTATAATTCACCCCTCCACTTT

J: TRBJ2-3
size: NA
D: NA
V: TRBV28
CDR3: CASRPQGADTQYF
DNA: TGTGCCAGCAGACCACAGGGCGCAGATACGCAGTATTTT

J: TRBJ1-2
size: NA
D: TRBD1
V: TRBV6-5
CDR3: CASRGQGLRGYTF
DNA: TGTGCCAGCAGGGGACAGGGTTTACGGGGCTACACCTTC

J: TRBJ2-7
size: NA
D: NA
V: TRBV28
CDR3: CASSTGLLTYEQYF
DNA: TGTGCCAGCAGCACGGGACTCCTTACCTACGAGCAGTACTTC

J: TRBJ2-3
size: NA
D: NA
V: TRBV9
CDR3: CASSVVGRPLGTDTQYF
DNA: TGTGCCAGCAGCGTAGTTGGGAGACCCCTTGGCACAGATACGCAGTATTTT

J: TRBJ1-1
size: NA
D: NA
V: TRBV5-4
CDR3: CASSLGTATGEAFF
DNA: TGTGCCAGCAGCTTGGGCACAGCAACCGGGGAAGCTTTCTTT

J: TRBJ2-7
size: NA
D: NA
V: TRBV4-1
CDR3: CASSQDGTGPYEQYF
DNA: TGCGCCAGCAGCCAAGATGGTACAGGGCCCTACGAGCAGTACTTC

J: TRBJ2-6
size: NA
D: TRBD1
V: TRBV27
CDR3: CASSSQGQGRFSGANVLTF
DNA: TGTGCCAGCAGTTCCCAAGGACAGGGGAGGTTTTCTGGGGCCAACGTCCTGACTTTC

J: TRBJ2-5
size: NA
D: NA
V: TRBV29-1
CDR3: CSAPDWTVQETQYF
DNA: TGCAGCGCACCCGACTGGACTGTCCAAGAGACCCAGTACTTC

J: TRBJ2-3
size: NA
D: NA
V: TRBV9
CDR3: CASSVELGTQYF
DNA: TGTGCCAGCAGCGTAGAATTGGGTACGCAGTATTTT

J: TRBJ2-3
size: NA
D: TRBD1
V: TRBV6-5
CDR3: CASRGTGGTDTQYF
DNA: TGTGCCAGCAGGGGGACAGGGGGCACAGATACGCAGTATTTT

J: TRBJ2-1
size: NA
D: NA
V: TRBV6-1
CDR3: CASSERVGGEQFF
DNA: TGTGCCAGCAGTGAAAGGGTTGGTGGTGAGCAGTTCTTC

J: TRBJ2-5
size: NA
D: NA
V: TRBV7-2
CDR3: CASSLGGSQETQYF
DNA: TGTGCCAGCAGCTTAGGGGGGTCACAAGAGACCCAGTACTTC